A selection of T cell receptor beta chains follows, all from one sample in a study of T cell clones after liver transplantation. Using immunoSEQ multiplex PCR, the repertoire was profiled, and TCRdb retains in-frame clones only, with some absent. The sample contains some 120,000 clones, about nine tenths of which appear only once. The material was CD4+ T cells from blood, obtained 12 months after liver transplant. These receptors were obtained from a human patient who received a liver transplant. Some T cells may be the graft donor's. Each CDR3 is given with its conserved first and last residue. Each record gives: clone size, J gene, D gene, V gene, CDR3 protein, CDR3 DNA. A D gene is named only where the DNA matches it firmly. The size field is filled for only some rows; it gives once, few, many or a size class.

NA	TRBJ2-7	NA	TRBV30	CAWGTSSYEQYF	TGTGCCTGGGGGACGTCCTCCTACGAGCAGTACTTC
NA	TRBJ2-7	NA	TRBV29-1	CSVMGAGMGEQYF	TGCAGCGTGATGGGGGCGGGGATGGGAGAGCAGTACTTC
NA	TRBJ2-1	NA	TRBV10-3	CAISGGGREQFF	TGTGCCATCAGTGGTGGAGGGAGGGAGCAGTTCTTC
NA	TRBJ1-1	NA	TRBV5-1	CASSLASGNTEAFF	TGCGCCAGCAGCTTGGCAAGCGGGAACACTGAAGCTTTCTTT
NA	TRBJ2-7	NA	TRBV7-9	CASSPELGGWYEQYF	TGTGCCAGCAGCCCTGAGCTTGGCGGGTGGTACGAGCAGTACTTC
NA	TRBJ2-7	TRBD2	TRBV27	CASSRLAGRRSYEQYF	TGTGCCAGCAGCCGACTAGCGGGAAGGAGAAGCTACGAGCAGTACTTC
NA	TRBJ2-1	NA	TRBV10-3	CAISVDLLYNEQFF	TGTGCCATCAGTGTTGACCTGCTATACAATGAGCAGTTCTTC
NA	TRBJ2-3	NA	TRBV5-1	CATSRDSTDTQYF	TGCGCCACCTCACGCGACAGTACAGATACGCAGTATTTT
once	TRBJ1-1	TRBD1	TRBV5-1	CASSLEHRGSTEAFF	TGCGCCAGCAGCTTGGAGCACAGGGGGTCAACTGAAGCTTTCTTT
NA	TRBJ1-1	TRBD1	TRBV7-9	CASSLGTGLTEAFF	TGTGCCAGCAGCTTGGGGACAGGCCTCACTGAAGCTTTCTTT
once	TRBJ2-1	NA	TRBV5-1	CASSRESSYNEQFF	TGCGCCAGCAGTCGAGAGAGTTCCTACAATGAGCAGTTCTTC
NA	TRBJ2-3	NA	TRBV29-1	CSASSGGTQYF	TGCAGCGCCTCAAGTGGGGGTACGCAGTATTTT
NA	TRBJ1-2	NA	TRBV5-6	CASSGGRAEGYTF	TGTGCCAGCAGCGGTGGCAGGGCGGAAGGCTACACCTTC
NA	TRBJ1-5	NA	TRBV2	CASSEASGQKDQPQHF	TGTGCCAGCAGTGAAGCGTCCGGACAGAAGGATCAGCCCCAGCATTTT
NA	TRBJ2-1	NA	TRBV2	CASSQTLGKFF	TGTGCCAGCAGTCAGACCCTCGGGAAGTTCTTC
NA	TRBJ1-5	NA	TRBV6-4	CASSEARGGSNQPQHF	TGTGCCAGCAGTGAAGCTCGGGGTGGGAGCAATCAGCCCCAGCATTTT
NA	TRBJ2-5	TRBD1	TRBV2	CASSEDRASQETQYF	TGTGCCAGCAGTGAGGACAGGGCCTCCCAAGAGACCCAGTACTTC
once	TRBJ2-5	NA	TRBV2	CASRPGTIGETQYF	TGTGCCAGCAGGCCTGGGACCATTGGGGAGACCCAGTACTTC
once	TRBJ2-1	TRBD1	TRBV18	CASSPVYRGQDEQFF	TGTGCCAGCTCACCAGTCTACAGGGGGCAGGATGAGCAGTTCTTC
once	TRBJ2-3	NA	TRBV5-8	CASREGGYNTDTQYF	TGTGCCAGCAGAGAGGGAGGTTACAACACAGATACGCAGTATTTT
NA	TRBJ2-5	NA	TRBV11-3	CASSLRETQYF	TGTGCCAGCAGCTTACGAGAGACCCAGTACTTC
NA	TRBJ2-1	NA	TRBV11-2	CASSLVGTHYNEQFF	TGTGCCAGCAGCTTAGTGGGTACTCACTACAATGAGCAGTTCTTC
NA	TRBJ1-5	NA	TRBV5-6	CASSLDGNQPQHF	TGTGCCAGCAGCTTGGATGGGAATCAGCCCCAGCATTTT
NA	TRBJ1-2	NA	TRBV28	CASSTFVENYGYTF	TGTGCCAGCAGTACCTTCGTCGAAAACTATGGCTACACCTTC
NA	TRBJ2-2	NA	TRBV27	CASSFAGSNTGELFF	TGTGCCAGCAGTTTTGCGGGGTCGAACACCGGGGAGCTGTTTTTT